A single sample is the source of the 18 T cell receptor beta chains below, sequenced in a study of cytomegalovirus exposure and HLA in healthy donors. Researchers ran the PCR with 60 Vbeta and 13 Jbeta primers. Libraries were prepared by immunoSEQ multiplex PCR; TCRdb keeps only in-frame clonotypes and omits some of them. This sample has about 120,000 clones; over 60% occur once, and the top ten carry over 9.5%. Material for sequencing was PBMCs. These receptor sequences come from a middle-aged man in good health and CMV-seropositive.

V and J are TRBV5-1 and TRBJ1-2; D is unclear. This CDR3 comprises 13 residues. Looked up from germline, CDR1 is SGHRS and CDR2 is YFSETQ. V was clipped by 4 bases and J by 5 bases, with 12 bases between them. The CDR3 nucleotides are TGCGCCAGCAGCCCCGACTCATTGTATGGCTACACCTTC. Its protein product is CASSPDSLYGYTF.

The chain carries TRBV19 and TRBJ1-5; D possibly corresponds to TRBD1 (5 bases). There are 16 residues in the CDR3. Trimming removed 3 bases from V and 3 bases from J, with 15 bases in between. Germline-derived CDR1 and CDR2 are LNHDA and SQIVND (reference sequence). The DNA of the CDR3 is TGTGCCAGTAGTATCTCAGGGTTTGGATACAATCAGCCCCAGCATTTT. It specifies CASSISGFGYNQPQHF.

There are a few counts of this clone. The V call is TRBV4-1, the J call TRBJ2-1; D is possibly TRBD2 (5 bases). Per the germline V gene, CDR1 is MGHRA and CDR2 is YSYEKL. With 6 bases removed from V and 2 bases from J, the gap between germline ends came to 14 bases. This CDR3 spans 15 amino acids. CDR3 sequence (DNA): TGCGCCAGCAGTCAGATAAGGACTGCCTACAATGAGCAGTTCTTC. Translation: CASSQIRTAYNEQFF.

The chain employs TRBV28 and TRBJ2-1; 8 positions match TRBD1. In germline, CDR1 is MDHEN, CDR2 SYDVKM. Trimming removed 6 bases from V and 4 bases from J; junction bases left unmatched: 8. There are 15 residues in the CDR3. CDR3 nucleotides: TGTGCCAGCAGAAACCTACGGGACAGGTACAATGAGCAGTTCTTC. Translated: CASRNLRDRYNEQFF.

In this sample, this clone turned up a few times. The chain has TRBV18 and TRBJ1-6; 7 bases align to TRBD1. CDR3 length: 17 residues. CDR1 and CDR2 (germline): KGHSH, LQKENI. After removal of 1 base from V and 5 bases from J, the junction contained 8 bases not matched to a gene. CDR3 nucleotide sequence: TGTGCCAGCTCACCACTAGAGGGGGCGCGGGATAATTCACCCCTCCACTTT. This sequence encodes CASSPLEGARDNSPLHF.

The chain carries TRBV28 and TRBJ2-7, with 7 bases lining up with TRBD1. Trimming cost V 5 bases and J 2 bases; bases outside gene matches: 18. CDR1 is MDHEN and CDR2 is SYDVKM in the germline V gene. The CDR3 contains 18 residues. DNA of the CDR3: TGTGCCAGCAGTCCTTTTGGGGTGAAAACAGGGGTCCCCTACGAGCAGTACTTC. Translated, it gives CASSPFGVKTGVPYEQYF.

The CDR3 nucleotides read TGTGCCAGCAGCCTTCAAGGGGGTACCAATCAGCCCCAGCATTTT. It encodes CASSLQGGTNQPQHF. This chain uses TRBV9 with TRBJ1-5, with a weak D call TRBD1 (6 bases). CDR1 and CDR2 (germline): SGDLS, YYNGEE. V lost 4 bases to trimming and J lost 3 bases, with 14 bases between them. The CDR3 has 15 amino acids.

In its sample, this clone was seen once. The V call is TRBV11-3, the J call TRBJ2-7; 10 nucleotides align to TRBD1. The germline gives CDR1 SGHNT, CDR2 YENEEA. This CDR3 is built from 18 residues. V dropped 5 bases and J dropped 6; count of bases not matched to a gene: 19. For the CDR3, the DNA is TGTGCCAGCAGCCCTAGTTGGGACAGGGGACAAAAACCCCTCGAGCAGTACTTC. Translating it yields CASSPSWDRGQKPLEQYF.

As regards this clone: The same CDR3 arises from other DNA sequences in this sample as well. The chain employs TRBV6-5 and TRBJ2-7, with 8 bases aligning to TRBD1. V was clipped by 6 bases and J by 6 bases; unmatched bases: 7. Germline loops: CDR1 MNHEY, CDR2 SVGAGI. This CDR3 is 13 amino acids long. The CDR3 DNA is TGTGCCAGCAGCTCAGGGGGCCGCAGCGAGCAGTACTTC. This sequence encodes CASSSGGRSEQYF.

The J gene is TRBJ1-6, the V gene TRBV18; the D is unclear. V dropped 3 bases and J dropped 0 bases, with 3 bases sitting between them. This CDR3 is 14 amino acids long. Germline CDR1 is KGHSH and CDR2 is LQKENI. Written as DNA, the CDR3 is TGTGCCAGCTCACCCTACTCCTATAATTCACCCCTCCACTTT. Protein sequence: CASSPYSYNSPLHF.

To note about this clone: Other DNA sequences within the sample encode an identical CDR3. The rearrangement uses TRBV5-1 and TRBJ2-3; 8 bases match TRBD2. J lost 3 bases, V lost 2 bases, and 8 bases had no gene match. CDR1 SGHRS and CDR2 YFSETQ come from the germline V gene. This CDR3 contains 16 residues. The DNA of the CDR3 is TGCGCCAGCAGCTTAGGTGCGGGGGGAGGAACAGATACGCAGTATTTT. Its translation: CASSLGAGGGTDTQYF. The variable domain in full, completed from reference TRBV5-1 and TRBJ2-3, reads KAGVTQTPRYLIKTRGQQVTLSCSPISGHRSVSWYQQTPGQGLQFLFEYFSETQRNKGNFPGRFSGRQFSNSRSEMNVSTLELGDSALYLCASSLGAGGGTDTQYFGPGTRLTVL.

The chain's CDR3 is CASSVGGAQAEAFF. For the CDR3, the DNA is TGCGCCAGCAGTGTGGGGGGGGCGCAGGCTGAAGCTTTCTTT. This rearrangement joins TRBV5-1 to TRBJ1-1; perhaps TRBD1 as D (6 bases). There are 14 residues in the CDR3. Per germline, CDR1 SGHRS and CDR2 YFSETQ. V was clipped by 5 bases and J by 6 bases, with 17 bases between them.

This chain joins TRBV11-2 and TRBJ2-3, with 11 positions matching TRBD2. CDR3 length: 15 amino acids. Germline values: CDR1 SGHAT, CDR2 FQNNGV. V dropped 5 bases and J dropped 9; count of bases not matched to a gene: 10. The CDR3 DNA reads TGTGCCAGCAGCCATATTAGCGGGGGGGTAGACACGCAGTATTTT. Protein: CASSHISGGVDTQYF.

The chain has TRBV28 and TRBJ1-1, with 7 bases identical to TRBD1. J was trimmed by 3 bases and V by 3 bases; bases with no gene match: 10. The CDR3 is made up of 16 amino acids. Germline V CDR1 and CDR2: MDHEN, SYDVKM. In DNA form, the CDR3 reads TGTGCCAGCAGTTTTCTGGACAGGAATAAAGACACTGAAGCTTTCTTT. Its translation: CASSFLDRNKDTEAFF.

The genes are TRBV21-1 and TRBJ1-4; TRBD1 is the table's D call and was not checked against the DNA. TRBV21-1 is termed a pseudogene. The CDR3 extends over 15 amino acids. The CDR3 DNA sequence: TGTGCCAGCAGAACAGAGACCGCAACTAATGAAAAACTGTTTTTT. Translation: CASRTETATNEKLFF.

The V gene is TRBV5-1, the J gene TRBJ1-4; D may be TRBD1 (5 bases). Trimming removed 1 base from V and 0 bases from J, with 13 bases in between. The CDR3 length is 17 residues. Germline V gene lookup returns CDR1 SGHRS and CDR2 YFSETQ. In DNA, the CDR3 is TGCGCCAGCAGCTTGTTGCCGCTGACAGCAACTAATGAAAAACTGTTTTTT. Encoded protein: CASSLLPLTATNEKLFF.

This rearrangement joins TRBV14 to TRBJ1-1, with TRBD1 matching over 12 bases. CDR1 is SGHDN, CDR2 FVKESK, per germline. The CDR3 extends over 22 amino acids. Trimming removed 2 bases from V and 0 bases from J; junction bases left unmatched: 19. CDR3 coding DNA: TGTGCCAGCAGCCAAACCATTCCACGGGACAGGGGGCATCGGATGATGAACACTGAAGCTTTCTTT. Its translation is CASSQTIPRDRGHRMMNTEAFF.

CDR3: CAISDRGNSPLHF. CDR3 DNA: TGTGCCATCAGTGACAGGGGAAATTCACCCCTCCACTTT. V gene TRBV10-3 combines with J gene TRBJ1-6; D possibly corresponds to TRBD1 (6 bases). With 3 bases removed from V and 7 bases from J, the gap between germline ends came to 7 bases. The CDR3 is 13 residues long. Per the germline V gene, CDR1 is ENHRY and CDR2 is SYGVKD.